The next 22 T cell receptor beta chains were all read from a single sample in a study of blood T cell repertoires in COVID-19. The assay was immunoSEQ multiplex PCR, and TCRdb's table has in-frame clones only and misses some. The data show tens of thousands of clones, with roughly 82% seen just once and roughly 22% held by the top ten. The sample was peripheral blood. All receptors come from a human donor in a cohort sampled during active COVID-19.

This clone has a handful of counts. The CDR3 spells CASSQEGQGAMHQPQHF. Written as DNA, the CDR3 is TGTGCCAGCAGCCAAGAGGGACAGGGGGCTATGCATCAGCCCCAGCATTTT. The rearrangement joins TRBV4-2 to TRBJ1-5, with 12 bases identical to TRBD1. Trimming at V came to 0 bases and at J to 5 bases, leaving 5 bases not matched to a gene. The CDR3 is 17 amino acids. CDR1 and CDR2 (germline): LGHNA, YNFKEQ.

The chain has TRBV19 and TRBJ2-7, with D possibly matching TRBD2 (6 bases). V lost 8 bases, J lost 7 bases, and 24 bases lay in between. CDR1 is LNHDA, CDR2 SQIVND, per germline (reference sequence). The CDR3 has 15 residues. In DNA, the CDR3 is TGTGCCAGTGGACTTCCCGGGAGAGGTGGTCGAGAGCAGTACTTC. Its protein is CASGLPGRGGREQYF.

The gene calls are TRBV19 and TRBJ1-1; 8 nucleotides agree with TRBD1. The junction had 8 bases not matched to a gene; V was cut back by 8 bases and J by 0 bases. CDR3 length: 15 residues. Germline values: CDR1 LNHDA, CDR2 SQIVND (reference sequence). The CDR3 spells CASSGQAIMNTEAFF. In nucleotides, the CDR3 is TGTGCCAGTTCGGGACAGGCGATTATGAACACTGAAGCTTTCTTT.

Points on this clone: At one end the junction does not follow the germline gene, possibly because of a read error. This chain links TRBV20-1 with TRBJ1-1; D not certain. The CDR3 has 11 amino acids. The germline V gene encodes CDR1 DFQATT and CDR2 SNEGSKA (reference sequence). CDR3 sequence (DNA): TGTTCGACCGGGATTAACACTGAAGCTTTCTTT. Translated: CSTGINTEAFF.

The chain is built from TRBV6-5 and TRBJ2-7; D ambiguous. This CDR3 region has 13 residues. Trimming stripped 6 bases from V and 3 bases from J, with 12 bases between. CDR1 and CDR2 from the germline V gene are MNHEY and SVGAGI. This CDR3 reads CASRTRSFYEQYF. In DNA, the CDR3 is TGTGCCAGCAGAACGCGGTCCTTCTACGAGCAGTACTTC.

The rearrangement links TRBV5-1 to TRBJ1-1; D is unclear. V lost 0 bases and J lost 3, with 12 bases in between. This CDR3 spans 15 amino acids. CDR1 and CDR2 (germline): SGHRS, YFSETQ. The CDR3 nucleotides read TGCGCCAGCAGCTTGGCGACTTTTGGTGACACTGAAGCTTTCTTT. Protein product: CASSLATFGDTEAFF.

The chain links TRBV28 to TRBJ1-1; the D is unclear. Between the trimmed V and J ends, which lost 7 bases and 1 base, there was a span of 7 bases. The length of the CDR3 is 12 residues. Germline CDR1 MDHEN, CDR2 SYDVKM. This CDR3 is CASTRGNTEAFF. In DNA form, the CDR3 reads TGTGCCAGCACGCGGGGGAACACTGAAGCTTTCTTT.

This chain connects TRBV28 to TRBJ1-6, with TRBD1 identical over 8 bases. CDR3 length: 13 amino acids. Germline loops: CDR1 MDHEN, CDR2 SYDVKM. J was trimmed by 7 bases and V by 8 bases; bases with no gene match: 4. The CDR3, as DNA: TGTGCCAGCCAGGGGGCTTGGAATTCACCCCTCCACTTT. Protein product: CASQGAWNSPLHF.

This chain connects TRBV18 to TRBJ1-1; the D gene is possibly TRBD1 (6 bases). The CDR3 is made up of 16 amino acids. V was clipped by 3 bases and J by 2 bases, with 16 bases between them. Germline V gives CDR1 KGHSH, CDR2 LQKENI. For the CDR3, the DNA is TGTGCCAGCTCACCCCGGGACACCCGATTAAACACTGAAGCTTTCTTT. It specifies CASSPRDTRLNTEAFF.

The chain couples TRBV5-6 to TRBJ2-7; 8 positions match TRBD1. Germline CDR1 reads SGHDT; CDR2 reads YYEEEE. The CDR3 spans 15 residues. V was pared by 4 bases and J by 4 bases, with 10 bases of the junction left unmatched. The CDR3 is CASSVTDRDRYEQYF. CDR3 DNA sequence: TGTGCCAGCAGCGTGACGGACAGGGATCGGTACGAGCAGTACTTC. Looking up the rest from reference TRBV5-6 and TRBJ2-7 gives the full variable domain: DAGVTQSPTHLIKTRGQQVTLRCSPKSGHDTVSWYQQALGQGPQFIFQYYEEEERQRGNFPDRFSGHQFPNYSSELNVNALLLGDSALYLCASSVTDRDRYEQYFGPGTRLTVT.

The J gene is TRBJ2-3, the V gene TRBV5-5; weak D call: TRBD2 (6 bases). Germline assignment: CDR1 SGHKS and CDR2 YYEKEE (reference sequence). This CDR3 region has 17 residues. The V end was cut by 3 bases, the J end by 3 bases, with 20 bases between. CDR3 DNA sequence: TGTGCCAGCAGCTGGTGGTGGAGGGCCACCGGGACAGATACGCAGTATTTT. Residues: CASSWWWRATGTDTQYF.

V gene TRBV7-2 combines with J gene TRBJ2-7; TRBD2 matches 7 bases. Germline CDR1 is SGHTA and CDR2 is FQGNSA. With V trimmed by 4 bases and J by 6 bases, 12 bases remained unmatched. The CDR3 loop spans 15 amino acids. The CDR3 region is CASSSFLLGGVEQYF. The CDR3, as DNA: TGTGCCAGCAGCTCCTTCCTTTTGGGGGGGGTCGAGCAGTACTTC.

The rearrangement joins TRBV30 to TRBJ2-2; D possibly corresponds to TRBD2 (5 bases). CDR1 is GTSNPN, CDR2 SVGIG, per germline (reference sequence). V was shortened by 2 bases and J by 3 bases, with 16 bases between the two germline ends. This CDR3 region has 16 residues. The CDR3 protein is CAWSTAQAGDTGELFF. The CDR3 DNA reads TGTGCCTGGAGTACCGCGCAGGCGGGTGACACCGGGGAGCTGTTTTTT.

The CDR3 region has the DNA TGTGCCAGCAGCTCGAAGCCTTTCGCTGAAGCTTTCTTT. Translating gives CASSSKPFAEAFF. The chain joins TRBV9 to TRBJ1-1; D not resolved. Germline V gives CDR1 SGDLS, CDR2 YYNGEE. The CDR3 totals 13 residues. Trimming cost V 4 bases and J 6 bases, with 13 bases left between them.

The gene calls are TRBV3-1 (or the pseudogene TRBV3-2) and TRBJ2-7; TRBD2 matches 13 bases. Germline V gene lookup returns CDR1 LGHDT and CDR2 YNNKEL (reference sequence). Trimming took 4 bases from V and 0 from J; bases not matched to a gene: 3. The CDR3 is made up of 16 amino acids. The CDR3 nucleotides read TGTGCCAGCAGCCCGGGACTAGCGGGGCTCTCCTACGAGCAGTACTTC. Encoded protein: CASSPGLAGLSYEQYF.

The count of this clone is one. The chain uses TRBV19 and TRBJ1-4; D might be TRBD1 (5 bases). The CDR3 spans 14 residues. V shed 7 bases and J shed 3 bases, with 12 bases lying between them. Germline V lookup: CDR1 LNHDA, CDR2 SQIVND (reference sequence). The CDR3 reads CASNIWGSNEKLFF. DNA for the CDR3: TGTGCCAGTAACATCTGGGGCTCTAATGAAAAACTGTTTTTT.

This chain connects TRBV11-1 to TRBJ2-2; 10 bases map to TRBD1. Germline V gene lookup returns CDR1 SGHAT and CDR2 FQDESV (reference sequence). V shed 5 bases and J 3 bases; nucleotides not matched to a gene: 6. The CDR3 length is 16 residues. The CDR3 region is CASSHDRGLDTGELFF. In DNA, the CDR3 is TGTGCCAGCAGCCACGACAGGGGGCTCGACACCGGGGAGCTGTTTTTT.

A few counts support this clone. The J gene is TRBJ1-6, the V gene TRBV6-5; weak D call: TRBD1 (6 bases). CDR3 length equals 15 residues. The V gene's germline CDR1 is MNHEY and CDR2 SVGAGI. Trimming pared 5 bases from V and 7 bases from J, leaving 15 bases between. The chain's CDR3 is CASSTNRVRNSPLHF. CDR3 DNA sequence: TGTGCCAGCAGTACTAACAGGGTGCGGAATTCACCCCTCCACTTT.

The gene calls are TRBV12-5 and TRBJ2-1; TRBD2 aligns across 7 bases. The V and J ends lost 5 bases and 4 bases, in that order; junction bases with no gene match: 11. In germline, CDR1 is LGHNT, CDR2 FRNRAP. The CDR3 runs 16 residues. The CDR3, as DNA: TGTGCTAGTGGTAGGGAATGGGCGGGGGATTACAATGAGCAGTTCTTC. Its protein product is CASGREWAGDYNEQFF.

The V gene is TRBV19, the J gene TRBJ1-1; the match to TRBD1 covers 7 bases. Germline V gives CDR1 LNHDA, CDR2 SQIVND (reference sequence). With V trimmed by 4 bases and J by 5 bases, 7 bases remained unmatched. The CDR3 contains 14 residues. This CDR3 reads CASSTRTGGTEAFF. CDR3 nucleotides: TGTGCCAGTAGTACCAGGACAGGAGGGACTGAAGCTTTCTTT.

As DNA, the CDR3 is TGTGCCAGCTCACCCGCGGGAGGGGCCAAAAACATTCAGTACTTC. This gives the protein CASSPAGGAKNIQYF. The genes are TRBV18 and TRBJ2-4, with 9 bases that match TRBD2. CDR3 length equals 15 residues. V lost 3 bases to trimming and J lost 1 base; unmatched junction nucleotides: 1. Germline CDR1 and CDR2: KGHSH and LQKENI.

The genes are TRBV19 and TRBJ1-1; no clear D. CDR1 LNHDA and CDR2 SQIVND come from the germline V gene (reference sequence). This CDR3 spans 13 amino acids. The ends were cut back, 3 bases at V and 5 bases at J, with 10 bases in the middle. The CDR3 protein is CASSIRGETEAFF. As DNA, the CDR3 is TGTGCCAGTAGTATTCGAGGCGAGACTGAAGCTTTCTTT.